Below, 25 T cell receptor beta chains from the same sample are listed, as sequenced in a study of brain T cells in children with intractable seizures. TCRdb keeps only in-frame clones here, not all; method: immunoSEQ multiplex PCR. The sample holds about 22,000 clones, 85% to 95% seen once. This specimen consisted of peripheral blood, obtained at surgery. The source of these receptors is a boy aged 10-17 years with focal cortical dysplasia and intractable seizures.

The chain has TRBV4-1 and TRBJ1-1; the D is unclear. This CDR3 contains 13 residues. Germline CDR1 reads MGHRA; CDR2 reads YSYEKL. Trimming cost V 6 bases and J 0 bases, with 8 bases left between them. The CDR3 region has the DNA TGCGCCAGCAGTCTACAAATGAACACTGAAGCTTTCTTT. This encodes CASSLQMNTEAFF.

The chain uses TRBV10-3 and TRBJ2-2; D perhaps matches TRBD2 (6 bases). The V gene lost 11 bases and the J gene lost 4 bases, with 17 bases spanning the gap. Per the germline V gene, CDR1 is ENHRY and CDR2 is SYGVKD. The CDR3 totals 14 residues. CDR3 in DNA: TGTGCCGTAAGTGGAGGGGAAGGCACCGGGGAGCTGTTTTTT. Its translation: CAVSGGEGTGELFF.

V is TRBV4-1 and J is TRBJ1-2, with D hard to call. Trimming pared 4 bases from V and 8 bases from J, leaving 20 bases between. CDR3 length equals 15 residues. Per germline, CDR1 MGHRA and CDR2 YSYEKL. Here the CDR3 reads CASSPETYLDGGYTF. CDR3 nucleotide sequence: TGCGCCAGCAGCCCAGAGACCTACCTCGATGGCGGCTACACCTTC.

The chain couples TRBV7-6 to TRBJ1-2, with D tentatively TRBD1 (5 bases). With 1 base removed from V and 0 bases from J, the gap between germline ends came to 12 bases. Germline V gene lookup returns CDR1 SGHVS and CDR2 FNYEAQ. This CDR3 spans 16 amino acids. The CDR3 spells CASSLDLSGSNYGYTF. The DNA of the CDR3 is TGTGCCAGCAGCTTAGATCTCTCAGGGTCTAACTATGGCTACACCTTC.

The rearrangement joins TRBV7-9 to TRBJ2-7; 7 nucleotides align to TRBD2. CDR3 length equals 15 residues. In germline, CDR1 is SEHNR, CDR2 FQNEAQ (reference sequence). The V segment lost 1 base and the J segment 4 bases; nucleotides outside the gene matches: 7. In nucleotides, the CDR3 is TGTGCCAGCAGCTTAGACGCGGGGGTTTCTTACGAGCAGTACTTC. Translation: CASSLDAGVSYEQYF.

In DNA, the CDR3 is TGTGCCAGCAGCGCCCGAGCCACTAAAACGGGTTGGTTCGAGCAGTACTTC. This sequence encodes CASSARATKTGWFEQYF. The chain has TRBV9 and TRBJ2-7; D is undetermined. The CDR3 runs 17 residues. Germline V lookup: CDR1 SGDLS, CDR2 YYNGEE. Trimming pared 3 bases from V and 6 bases from J, leaving 25 bases between.

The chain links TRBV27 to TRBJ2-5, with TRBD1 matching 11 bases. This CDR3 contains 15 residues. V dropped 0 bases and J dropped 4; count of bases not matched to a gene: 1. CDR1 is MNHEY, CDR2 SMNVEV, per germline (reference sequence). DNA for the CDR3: TGTGCCAGCAGTTTATCGGGGACAGGGGGAGAGACCCAGTACTTC. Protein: CASSLSGTGGETQYF.

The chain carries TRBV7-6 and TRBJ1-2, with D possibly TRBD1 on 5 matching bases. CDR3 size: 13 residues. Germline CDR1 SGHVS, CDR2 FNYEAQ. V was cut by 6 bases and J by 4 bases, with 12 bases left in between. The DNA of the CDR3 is TGTGCCAGCAGTAGAACTGGGGCCTATGGCTACACCTTC. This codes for CASSRTGAYGYTF.

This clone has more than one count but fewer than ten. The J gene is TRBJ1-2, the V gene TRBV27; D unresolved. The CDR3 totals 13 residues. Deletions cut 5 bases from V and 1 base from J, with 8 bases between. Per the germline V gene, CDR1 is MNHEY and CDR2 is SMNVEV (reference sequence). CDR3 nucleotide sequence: TGTGCCAGCAGTCCTCACCTTAACTATGGCTACACCTTC. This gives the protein CASSPHLNYGYTF.

CDR3 coding DNA: TGTGCCAGCAGTCCACAGACCAGGAACACTGAAGCTTTCTTT. This codes for CASSPQTRNTEAFF. The chain uses TRBV6-5 and TRBJ1-1; D remains unclear. Trimming removed 5 bases from V and 1 base from J, with 11 bases in between. Germline values: CDR1 MNHEY, CDR2 SVGAGI. The CDR3 is 14 residues long.

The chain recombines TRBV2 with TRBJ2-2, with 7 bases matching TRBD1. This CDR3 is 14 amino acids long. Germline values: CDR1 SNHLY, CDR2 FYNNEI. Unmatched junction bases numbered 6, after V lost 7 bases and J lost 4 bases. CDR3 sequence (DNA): TGTGCCAGCACCGACAGGGCGGGCACCGGGGAGCTGTTTTTT. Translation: CASTDRAGTGELFF.

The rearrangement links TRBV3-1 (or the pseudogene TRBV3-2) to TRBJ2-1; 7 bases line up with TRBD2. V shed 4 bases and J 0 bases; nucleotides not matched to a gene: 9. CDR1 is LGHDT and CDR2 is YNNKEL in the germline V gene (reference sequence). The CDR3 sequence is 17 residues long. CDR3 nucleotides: TGTGCCAGCAGCCCCCCGGGCGGGGGTCTCTCCTACAATGAGCAGTTCTTC. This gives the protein CASSPPGGGLSYNEQFF.

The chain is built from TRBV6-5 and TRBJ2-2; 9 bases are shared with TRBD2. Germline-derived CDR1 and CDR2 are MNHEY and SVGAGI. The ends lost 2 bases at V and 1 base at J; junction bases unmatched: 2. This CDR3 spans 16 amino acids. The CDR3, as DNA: TGTGCCAGCAGTTACGCGACTAGCGGGAACACCGGGGAGCTGTTTTTT. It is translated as CASSYATSGNTGELFF.

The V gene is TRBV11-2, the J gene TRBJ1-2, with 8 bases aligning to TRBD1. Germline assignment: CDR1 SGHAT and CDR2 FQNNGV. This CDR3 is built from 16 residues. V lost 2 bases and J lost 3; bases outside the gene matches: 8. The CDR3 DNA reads TGTGCCAGCAGCTTACTCCAGGGGGCGAGAGACTATGGCTACACCTTC. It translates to CASSLLQGARDYGYTF.

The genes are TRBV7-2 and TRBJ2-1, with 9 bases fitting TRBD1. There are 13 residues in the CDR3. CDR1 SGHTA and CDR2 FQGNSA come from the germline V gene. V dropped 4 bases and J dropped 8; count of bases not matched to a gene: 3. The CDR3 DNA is TGTGCCAGCAGCTCGGGACAGGGAGATGAGCAGTTCTTC. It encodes CASSSGQGDEQFF.

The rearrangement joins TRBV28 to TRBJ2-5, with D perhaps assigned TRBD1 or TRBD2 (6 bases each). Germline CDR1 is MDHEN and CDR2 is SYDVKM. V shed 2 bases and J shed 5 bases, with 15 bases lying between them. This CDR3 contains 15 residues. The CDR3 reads CASSLRRGALETQYF. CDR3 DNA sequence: TGTGCCAGCAGTTTACGAAGGGGGGCGTTGGAGACCCAGTACTTC.

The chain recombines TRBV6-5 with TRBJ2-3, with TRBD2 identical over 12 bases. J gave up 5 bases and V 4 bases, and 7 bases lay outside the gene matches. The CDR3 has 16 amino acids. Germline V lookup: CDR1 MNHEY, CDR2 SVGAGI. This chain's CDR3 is CASSFTSGGRRDTQYF. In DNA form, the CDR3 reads TGTGCCAGCAGTTTCACTAGCGGGGGGCGTAGAGATACGCAGTATTTT.

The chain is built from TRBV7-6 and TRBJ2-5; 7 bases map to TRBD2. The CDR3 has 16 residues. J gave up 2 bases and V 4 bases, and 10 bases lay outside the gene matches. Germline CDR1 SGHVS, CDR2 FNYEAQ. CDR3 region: CASSSIAGKIQETQYF. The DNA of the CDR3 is TGTGCCAGCAGCTCGATAGCGGGTAAAATTCAAGAGACCCAGTACTTC.

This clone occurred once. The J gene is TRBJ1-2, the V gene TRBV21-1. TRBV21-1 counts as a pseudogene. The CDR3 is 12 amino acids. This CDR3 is CASTAQPDGYTF. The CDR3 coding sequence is TGTGCCAGCACCGCCCAACCGGATGGCTACACCTTC.

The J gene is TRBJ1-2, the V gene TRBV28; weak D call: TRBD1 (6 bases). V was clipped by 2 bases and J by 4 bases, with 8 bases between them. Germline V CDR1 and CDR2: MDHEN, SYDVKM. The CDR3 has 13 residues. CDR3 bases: TGTGCCAGCAGTTTAGGACAGAGCTATGGCTACACCTTC. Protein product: CASSLGQSYGYTF.

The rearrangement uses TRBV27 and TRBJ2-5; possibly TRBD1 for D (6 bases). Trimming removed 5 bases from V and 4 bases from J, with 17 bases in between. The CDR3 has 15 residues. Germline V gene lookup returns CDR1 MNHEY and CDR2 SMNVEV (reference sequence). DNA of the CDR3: TGTGCCAGCAGTATTGCTCCGGGACATGGAGAGACCCAGTACTTC. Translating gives CASSIAPGHGETQYF.

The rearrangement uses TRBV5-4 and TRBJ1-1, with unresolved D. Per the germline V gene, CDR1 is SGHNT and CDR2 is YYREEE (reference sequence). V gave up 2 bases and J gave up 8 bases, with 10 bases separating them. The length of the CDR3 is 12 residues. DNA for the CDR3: TGTGCCAGCAGCTTTATCAGTGGAGAAGCTTTCTTT. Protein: CASSFISGEAFF. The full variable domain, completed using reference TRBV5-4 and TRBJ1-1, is ETGVTQSPTHLIKTRGQQVTLRCSSQSGHNTVSWYQQALGQGPQFIFQYYREEENGRGNFPPRFSGLQFPNYSSELNVNALELDDSALYLCASSFISGEAFFGQGTRLTVV.

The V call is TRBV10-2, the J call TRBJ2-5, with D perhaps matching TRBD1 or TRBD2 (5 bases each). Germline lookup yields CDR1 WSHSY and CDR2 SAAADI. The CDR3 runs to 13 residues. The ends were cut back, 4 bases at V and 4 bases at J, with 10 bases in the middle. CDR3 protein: CASSGQRRETQYF. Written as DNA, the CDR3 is TGCGCCAGCAGTGGACAGCGGAGAGAGACCCAGTACTTC.

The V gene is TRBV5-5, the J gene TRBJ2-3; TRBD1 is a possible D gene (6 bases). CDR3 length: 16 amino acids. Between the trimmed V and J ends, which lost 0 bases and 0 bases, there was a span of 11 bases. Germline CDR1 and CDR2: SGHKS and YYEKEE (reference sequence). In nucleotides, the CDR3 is TGTGCCAGCAGCTTGGACAGGGTTGCTAGCACAGATACGCAGTATTTT. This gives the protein CASSLDRVASTDTQYF.

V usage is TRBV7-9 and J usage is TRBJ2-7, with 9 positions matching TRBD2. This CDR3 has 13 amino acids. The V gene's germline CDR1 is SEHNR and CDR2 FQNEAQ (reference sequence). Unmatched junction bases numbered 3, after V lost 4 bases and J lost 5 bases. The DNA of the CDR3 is TGTGCCAGCAGCTCCGGCGGGAGGGACGAGCAGTACGTC. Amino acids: CASSSGGRDEQYV.